Listed below are T cell receptor beta chains from one sample, sequenced in a study of OX40 agonist ivuxolimab in advanced cancers. Clones were read by immunoSEQ multiplex PCR, and TCRdb kept only the in-frame ones, dropping some. The data contain roughly 60,000 clones, more than 80% of them singletons. Sequencing was performed on CD4+ or CD8+ T cells sorted from blood, taken in a trial of the OX40 agonist ivuxolimab. All receptors derive from an adult with an advanced solid tumor such as melanoma, head and neck, liver or kidney cancer. CDR3s include the opening cysteine and the closing phenylalanine or tryptophan. The order of the fields is V gene, J gene, CDR3 protein.

TRBV7-8,TRBJ1-3,CASSIGTASGNTIYF
TRBV4-1,TRBJ2-3,CASSQDGSDTQYF
TRBV25-1,TRBJ2-3,CASSGGAGGPKDTQYF
TRBV11-3,TRBJ1-3,CASSFHNGNTIYF
TRBV28,TRBJ1-3,CASSLSGGTGNTIYF
TRBV27,TRBJ2-7,CASSLGLHDEQYF
TRBV9,TRBJ2-7,CASSAQQGPTYEQYF
TRBV9,TRBJ2-3,CASSVGIGSSFTDTQYF
TRBV28,TRBJ2-7,CASSLRISSYEQYF
TRBV5-1,TRBJ2-1,CASSQGTSGNYNEQFF
TRBV18,TRBJ1-4,CASSPPALNEKLFF
TRBV6-6,TRBJ2-6,CASSYSSGANVLTF
TRBV4-2,TRBJ2-1,CASSQRLGSYNEQFF
TRBV7-2,TRBJ2-1,CASSLDRAYNEQFF
TRBV28,TRBJ2-7,CASRTPRATEQYF
TRBV7-2,TRBJ2-5,CASSLGLAGIETQYF
TRBV7-8,TRBJ2-1,CASGGLAGALQFF
TRBV7-8,TRBJ2-1,CASSPSLAASYNEQFF
TRBV9,TRBJ2-7,CASSASAGQGAHEQYF
TRBV11-3,TRBJ2-5,CASSPSGQETQYF
TRBV7-3,TRBJ2-7,CASSSGQGANEQYF
TRBV6-5,TRBJ2-5,CASSWGLTRTQYF